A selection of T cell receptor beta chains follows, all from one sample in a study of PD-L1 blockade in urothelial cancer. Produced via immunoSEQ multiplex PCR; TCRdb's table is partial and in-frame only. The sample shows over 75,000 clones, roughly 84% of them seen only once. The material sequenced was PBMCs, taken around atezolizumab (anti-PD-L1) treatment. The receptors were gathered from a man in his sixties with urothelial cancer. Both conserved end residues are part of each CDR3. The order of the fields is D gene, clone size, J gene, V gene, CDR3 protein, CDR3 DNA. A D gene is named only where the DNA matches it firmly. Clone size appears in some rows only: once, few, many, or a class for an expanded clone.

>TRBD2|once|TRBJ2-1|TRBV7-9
CASRHTRLAGGLNEQFF
TGTGCCAGCAGACATACGAGACTAGCGGGGGGGCTCAATGAGCAGTTCTTC
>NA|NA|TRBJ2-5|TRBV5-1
CASSLAYETQYF
TGCGCCAGCAGCTTGGCCTACGAGACCCAGTACTTC
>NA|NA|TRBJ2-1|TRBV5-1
CASSLLGAYNEQFF
TGCGCCAGCAGCTTGTTAGGGGCCTACAATGAGCAGTTCTTC
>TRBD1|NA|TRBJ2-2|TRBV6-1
CASSLQTGAGELFF
TGTGCCAGCAGTCTCCAGACAGGGGCCGGGGAGCTGTTTTTT
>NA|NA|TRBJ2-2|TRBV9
CASSVFPGELFF
TGTGCCAGCAGCGTCTTTCCCGGGGAGCTGTTTTTT
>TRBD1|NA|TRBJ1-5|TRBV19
CASSIQGGMGNQPQHF
TGTGCCAGTAGTATACAGGGGGGAATGGGCAATCAGCCCCAGCATTTT
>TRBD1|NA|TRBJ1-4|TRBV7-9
CASSLRTGATNEKLFF
TGTGCCAGCAGCTTAAGGACAGGCGCAACTAATGAAAAACTGTTTTTT
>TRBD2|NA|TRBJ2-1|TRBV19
CASSPRAGRGGNEQFF
TGTGCCAGTAGTCCCAGGGCGGGGCGGGGGGGCAATGAGCAGTTCTTC
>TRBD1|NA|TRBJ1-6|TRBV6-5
CASSYSRDRGVSPLHF
TGTGCCAGCAGTTACTCGCGGGACAGGGGAGTCTCACCCCTCCACTTT
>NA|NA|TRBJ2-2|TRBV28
CASSFDHGTGELFF
TGTGCCAGCAGTTTTGATCACGGCACCGGGGAGCTGTTTTTT
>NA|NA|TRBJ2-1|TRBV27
CASSLARDNEQFF
TGTGCCAGCAGTTTGGCCAGGGACAATGAGCAGTTCTTC
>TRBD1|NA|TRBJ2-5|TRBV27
CASSWDRGQTQYF
TGTGCCAGCAGTTGGGACAGGGGTCAGACCCAGTACTTC
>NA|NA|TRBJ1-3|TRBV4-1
CASSLGAGGNTIYF
TGCGCCAGCAGTCTCGGGGCGGGGGGAAACACCATATATTTT
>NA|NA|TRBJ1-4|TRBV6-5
CASSYSEDANEKLFF
TGTGCCAGCAGTTACTCGGAGGACGCAAATGAAAAACTGTTTTTT
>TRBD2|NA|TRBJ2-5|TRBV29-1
CSVGAGEIQETQYF
TGCAGCGTCGGGGCGGGGGAGATTCAAGAGACCCAGTACTTC
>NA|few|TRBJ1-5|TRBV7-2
CASSLVAGNNQPQHF
TGTGCCAGCAGCTTAGTGGCGGGGAACAATCAGCCCCAGCATTTT
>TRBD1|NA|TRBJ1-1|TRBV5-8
CASSLDRGGWNAEAFF
TGTGCCAGCAGCCTAGACAGGGGCGGGTGGAACGCTGAAGCTTTCTTT
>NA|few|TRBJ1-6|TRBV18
CASSSYNSPLHF
TGTGCCAGCTCATCTTATAATTCACCCCTCCACTTT
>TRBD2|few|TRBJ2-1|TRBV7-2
CASTGTRGHEQFF
TGTGCCAGCACCGGGACTAGGGGCCATGAGCAGTTCTTC
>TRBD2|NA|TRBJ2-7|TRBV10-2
CASSEDWTSGISYEQYF
TGCGCCAGCAGTGAGGACTGGACTAGCGGGATCTCCTACGAGCAGTACTTC
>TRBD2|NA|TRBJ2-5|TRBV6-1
CASSGSGEETQYF
TGTGCCAGCAGTGGTAGCGGGGAAGAGACCCAGTACTTC
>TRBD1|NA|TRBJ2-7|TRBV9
CASSAMDRVFDEQYF
TGTGCCAGCAGCGCAATGGACAGGGTTTTCGACGAGCAGTACTTC
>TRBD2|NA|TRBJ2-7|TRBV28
CASSSRRTSGRVEQYF
TGTGCCAGCAGTTCAAGGAGGACTAGCGGGAGGGTCGAGCAGTACTTC
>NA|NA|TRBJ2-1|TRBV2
CASSENMYNEQFF
TGTGCCAGCAGTGAAAATATGTACAATGAGCAGTTCTTC
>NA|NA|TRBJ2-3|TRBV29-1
CSVGATTDTQYF
TGCAGCGTTGGAGCGACCACAGATACGCAGTATTTT
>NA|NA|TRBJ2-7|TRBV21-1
CASSKVPDTSYEQYF
TGTGCCAGCAGCAAAGTACCGGACACCTCCTACGAGCAGTACTTC
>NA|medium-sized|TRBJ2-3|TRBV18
CASSPEGADTQYF
TGTGCCAGCTCACCAGAAGGGGCAGATACGCAGTATTTT
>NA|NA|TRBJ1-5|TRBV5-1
CASSLIGGDQPQHF
TGCGCCAGCAGCTTAATTGGAGGGGATCAGCCCCAGCATTTT
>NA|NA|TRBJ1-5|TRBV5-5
CASSLVAGSSNQPQHF
TGTGCCAGCAGCTTGGTAGCAGGGTCCAGCAATCAGCCCCAGCATTTT
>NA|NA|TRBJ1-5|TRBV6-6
CASSYMAGGNQPQHF
TGTGCCAGCAGTTATATGGCAGGGGGCAATCAGCCCCAGCATTTT
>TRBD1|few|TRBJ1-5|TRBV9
CASSVTGGYQPQHF
TGTGCCAGCAGCGTAACAGGGGGTTATCAGCCCCAGCATTTT
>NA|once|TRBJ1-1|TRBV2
CATAGLGNTEAFF
TGTGCCACAGCTGGACTGGGAAACACTGAAGCTTTCTTT
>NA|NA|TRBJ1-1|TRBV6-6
CASSPGYTEAFF
TGTGCCAGCAGTCCAGGTTACACTGAAGCTTTCTTT
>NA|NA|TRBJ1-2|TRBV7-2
CASSLPAEYYGYTF
TGTGCCAGCAGCTTACCGGCGGAATACTATGGCTACACCTTC
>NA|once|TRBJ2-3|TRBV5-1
CASSARQDQAHTQYF
TGCGCCAGCAGCGCCAGACAGGACCAAGCCCATACGCAGTATTTT
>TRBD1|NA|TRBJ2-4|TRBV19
CASSLTRTGGQNIQYF
TGTGCCAGTAGTTTAACTCGGACAGGGGGCCAGAACATTCAGTACTTC
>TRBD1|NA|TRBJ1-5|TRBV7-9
CASSSIRVGQANQPQHF
TGTGCCAGCAGCTCGATAAGGGTTGGACAGGCCAATCAGCCCCAGCATTTT
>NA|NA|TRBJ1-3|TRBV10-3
CAISTGGNTIYF
TGTGCCATCAGCACAGGGGGAAACACCATATATTTT
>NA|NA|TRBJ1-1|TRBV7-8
CASSLVRENTEAFF
TGTGCCAGCAGCTTAGTTCGGGAGAACACTGAAGCTTTCTTT
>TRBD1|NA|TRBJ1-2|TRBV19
CASSATGANNYGYTF
TGTGCCAGTAGTGCAACAGGGGCGAATAACTATGGCTACACCTTC
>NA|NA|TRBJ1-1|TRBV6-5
CASTYGAQGSEAFF
TGTGCCAGCACTTATGGGGCACAGGGTTCTGAAGCTTTCTTT
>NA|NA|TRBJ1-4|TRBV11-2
CASSLRGGSDEKLFF
TGTGCCAGCAGCCTCCGGGGGGGATCGGATGAAAAACTGTTTTTT
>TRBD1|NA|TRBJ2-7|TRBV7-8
CASSLAPGQALPYEQYF
TGTGCCAGCAGCTTAGCACCGGGACAGGCCCTCCCCTACGAGCAGTACTTC
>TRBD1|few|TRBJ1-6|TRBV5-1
CASSRIRGLGSPLHF
TGCGCCAGCAGCAGAATCAGGGGGCTTGGTTCACCCCTCCACTTT
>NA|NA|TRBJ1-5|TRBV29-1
CSVLISNQPQHF
TGCAGCGTTCTAATCAGCAATCAGCCCCAGCATTTT
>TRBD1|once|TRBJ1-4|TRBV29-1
CSVERTGANEKLFF
TGCAGCGTTGAGCGGACAGGAGCTAATGAAAAACTGTTTTTT